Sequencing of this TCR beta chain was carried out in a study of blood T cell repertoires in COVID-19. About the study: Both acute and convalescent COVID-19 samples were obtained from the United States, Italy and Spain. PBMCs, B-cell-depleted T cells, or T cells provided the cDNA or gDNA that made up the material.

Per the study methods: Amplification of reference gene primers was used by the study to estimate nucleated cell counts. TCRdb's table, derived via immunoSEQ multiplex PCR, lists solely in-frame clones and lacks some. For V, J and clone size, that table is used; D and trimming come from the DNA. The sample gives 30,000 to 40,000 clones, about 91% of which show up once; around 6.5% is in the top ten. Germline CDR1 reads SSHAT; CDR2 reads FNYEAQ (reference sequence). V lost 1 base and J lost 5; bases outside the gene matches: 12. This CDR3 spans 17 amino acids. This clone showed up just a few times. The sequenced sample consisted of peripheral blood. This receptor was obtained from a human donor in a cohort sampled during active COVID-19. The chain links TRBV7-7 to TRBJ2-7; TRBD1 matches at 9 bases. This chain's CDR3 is CASSLGPPGQGNHEQYF. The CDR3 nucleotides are TGTGCCAGCAGCTTAGGTCCACCGGGACAGGGTAACCACGAGCAGTACTTC.